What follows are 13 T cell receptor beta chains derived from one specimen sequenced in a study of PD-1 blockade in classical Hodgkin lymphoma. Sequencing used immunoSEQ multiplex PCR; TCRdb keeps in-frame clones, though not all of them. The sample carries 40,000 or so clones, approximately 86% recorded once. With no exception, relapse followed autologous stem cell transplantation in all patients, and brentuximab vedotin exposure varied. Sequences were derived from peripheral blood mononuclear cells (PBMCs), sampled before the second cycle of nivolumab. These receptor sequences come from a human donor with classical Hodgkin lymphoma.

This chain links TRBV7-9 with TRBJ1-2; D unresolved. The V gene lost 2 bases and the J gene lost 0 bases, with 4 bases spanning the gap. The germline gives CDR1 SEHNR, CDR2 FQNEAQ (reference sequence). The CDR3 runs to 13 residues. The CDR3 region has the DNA TGTGCCAGCAGCTTATACTCTAACTATGGCTACACCTTC. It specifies CASSLYSNYGYTF.

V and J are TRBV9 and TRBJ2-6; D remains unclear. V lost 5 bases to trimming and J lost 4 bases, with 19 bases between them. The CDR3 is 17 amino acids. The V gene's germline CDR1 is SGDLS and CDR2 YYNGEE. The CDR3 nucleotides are TGTGCCAGCAGTCGGTCCGGCCGGCTCTCCGGGGCCAACGTCCTGACTTTC. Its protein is CASSRSGRLSGANVLTF. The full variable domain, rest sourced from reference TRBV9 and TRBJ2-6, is DSGVTQTPKHLITATGQRVTLRCSPRSGDLSVYWYQQSLDQGLQFLIQYYNGEERAKGNILERFSAQQFPDLHSELNLSSLELGDSALYFCASSRSGRLSGANVLTFGAGSRLTVL.

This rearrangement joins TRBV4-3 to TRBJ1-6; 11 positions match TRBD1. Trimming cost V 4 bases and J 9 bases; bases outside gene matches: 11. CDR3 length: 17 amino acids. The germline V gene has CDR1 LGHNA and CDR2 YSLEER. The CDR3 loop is CASSPAVPGQGGSPLHF. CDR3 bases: TGCGCCAGCAGCCCCGCGGTCCCGGGACAGGGGGGTTCACCCCTCCACTTT.

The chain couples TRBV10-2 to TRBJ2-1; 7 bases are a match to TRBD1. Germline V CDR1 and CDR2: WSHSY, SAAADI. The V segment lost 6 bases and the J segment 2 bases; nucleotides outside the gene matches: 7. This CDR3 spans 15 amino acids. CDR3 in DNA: TGCGCCAGCAGGATAGGACAGGCAGCCTACAATGAGCAGTTCTTC. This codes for CASRIGQAAYNEQFF.

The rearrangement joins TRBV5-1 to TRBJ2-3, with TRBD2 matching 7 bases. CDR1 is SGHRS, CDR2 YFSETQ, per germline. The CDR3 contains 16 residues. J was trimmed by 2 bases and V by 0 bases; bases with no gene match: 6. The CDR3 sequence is CASSLGASGTTDTQYF. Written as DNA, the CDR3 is TGCGCCAGCAGCTTGGGGGCTAGCGGAACCACAGATACGCAGTATTTT.

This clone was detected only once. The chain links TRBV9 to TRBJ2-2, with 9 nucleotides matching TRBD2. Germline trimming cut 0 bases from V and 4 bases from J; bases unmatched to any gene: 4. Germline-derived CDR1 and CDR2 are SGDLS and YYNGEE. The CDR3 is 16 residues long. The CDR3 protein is CASSVASGAATGELFF. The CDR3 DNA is TGTGCCAGCAGCGTAGCTAGCGGGGCAGCCACCGGGGAGCTGTTTTTT. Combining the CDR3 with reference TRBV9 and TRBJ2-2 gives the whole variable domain DSGVTQTPKHLITATGQRVTLRCSPRSGDLSVYWYQQSLDQGLQFLIQYYNGEERAKGNILERFSAQQFPDLHSELNLSSLELGDSALYFCASSVASGAATGELFFGEGSRLTVL.

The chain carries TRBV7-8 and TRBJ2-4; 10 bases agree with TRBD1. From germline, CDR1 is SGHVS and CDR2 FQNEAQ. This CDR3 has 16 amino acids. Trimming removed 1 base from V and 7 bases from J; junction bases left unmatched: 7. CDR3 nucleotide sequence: TGTGCCAGCAGCTTAGGTGTTCTGGGACAGGGGAACATTCAGTACTTC. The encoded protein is CASSLGVLGQGNIQYF.

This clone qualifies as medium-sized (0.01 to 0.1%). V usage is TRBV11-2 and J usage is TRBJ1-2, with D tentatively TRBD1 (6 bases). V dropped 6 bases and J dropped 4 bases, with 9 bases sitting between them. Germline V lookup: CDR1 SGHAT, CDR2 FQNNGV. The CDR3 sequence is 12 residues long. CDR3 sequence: CASSKQGYGYTF. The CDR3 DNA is TGTGCCAGCAGTAAACAGGGCTATGGCTACACCTTC.

The CDR3 DNA reads TGTGCCAGCAGTAAAACAGATACGCAGTATTTT. Translating gives CASSKTDTQYF. The rearrangement uses TRBV6-6 and TRBJ2-3; D is uncertain. V was pared by 5 bases and J by 3 bases, with 3 bases between. In germline, CDR1 is MNHNY, CDR2 SVGAGI (reference sequence). CDR3 length equals 11 residues.

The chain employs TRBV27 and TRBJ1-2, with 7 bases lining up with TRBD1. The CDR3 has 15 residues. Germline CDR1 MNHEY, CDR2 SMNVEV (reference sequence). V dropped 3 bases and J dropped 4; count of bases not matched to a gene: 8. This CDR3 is CASSFVGQVLYGYTF. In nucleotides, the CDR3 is TGTGCCAGCAGTTTTGTAGGACAGGTTCTCTATGGCTACACCTTC.

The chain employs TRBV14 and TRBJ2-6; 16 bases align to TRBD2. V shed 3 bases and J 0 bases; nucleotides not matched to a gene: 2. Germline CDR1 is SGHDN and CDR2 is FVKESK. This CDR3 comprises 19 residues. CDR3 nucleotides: TGTGCCAGCAGCCAGGGACTAGCGGGGGGGAGCTCTGGGGCCAACGTCCTGACTTTC. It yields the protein CASSQGLAGGSSGANVLTF.

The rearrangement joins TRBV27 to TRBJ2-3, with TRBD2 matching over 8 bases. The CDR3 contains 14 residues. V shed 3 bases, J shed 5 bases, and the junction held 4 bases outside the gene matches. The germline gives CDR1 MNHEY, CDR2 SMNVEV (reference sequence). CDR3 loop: CASSFGGAGDTQYF. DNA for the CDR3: TGTGCCAGCAGTTTCGGGGGGGCCGGAGATACGCAGTATTTT.

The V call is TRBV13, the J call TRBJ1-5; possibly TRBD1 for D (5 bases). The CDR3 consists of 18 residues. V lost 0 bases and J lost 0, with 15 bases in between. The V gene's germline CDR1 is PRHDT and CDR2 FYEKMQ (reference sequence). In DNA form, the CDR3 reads TGTGCCAGCAGCTTAGGGCCCCCAGGGCCGTATAGCAATCAGCCCCAGCATTTT. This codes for CASSLGPPGPYSNQPQHF.